This T cell receptor beta chain was recovered during a study of Ad26.COV2.S vaccination and SARS-CoV-2 variants. Across the study: Ad26.COV2.S was injected intramuscularly once or twice, 56 days apart.

Clones were read by immunoSEQ multiplex PCR, and TCRdb kept only the in-frame ones, dropping some. The table shows hundreds of thousands of clones, with 75% to 90% occurring only once. About this clone: As yet, its antigen is unknown.

Overall study findings and caveats: There was reportedly substantial breadth in spike-specific CD8+ and CD4+ T cell responses after vaccination. Non-spike TCR breadth showed similarity between vaccine and placebo recipients. Placebo recipients trailed vaccine recipients in spike-specific TCR breadth.

Treatment noted: around 19 received Ad26.COV2.S at low or high dose, single or two shots; about five received placebo; per-sample allocation not given. Samples analyzed were those drawn on day 63 after the first vaccine or placebo injection. This specimen consisted of peripheral blood, obtained in a trial of Ad26.COV2.S vaccine versus placebo. The TCR comes from a person between 18 and 59 years old who received the Ad26.COV2.S COVID-19 vaccine or a placebo.

The CDR3 here is CASSLRTANTGELFF. In nucleotides, the CDR3 is TGTGCCAGCTCACTAAGGACAGCGAACACCGGGGAGCTGTTTTTT. The chain is built from TRBV18 and TRBJ2-2, with D perhaps matching TRBD1 (6 bases). The CDR3 sequence is 15 residues long. CDR1 is KGHSH and CDR2 is LQKENI in the germline V gene. The V end was cut by 4 bases, the J end by 0 bases, with 9 bases between.